A single sample is the source of the 13 T cell receptor beta chains below, sequenced in a study of beta chain features in type 1 diabetes. The whole isolated RNA underwent reverse transcription, so sequencing captured expressed TCRB transcripts. TCRdb keeps only in-frame clones here, not all; method: immunoSEQ multiplex PCR. Of under 800,000 clones in the sample, roughly a sixth were seen once. Input material: naive CD4+ T cells from blood. The receptor source for this set is a man younger than 35 in good health.

This clone was seen only a few times. The J gene is TRBJ2-3, the V gene TRBV21-1; whether TRBD2, the table's D call, matches the DNA was not checked. TRBV21-1 is a known pseudogene. This CDR3 is built from 13 residues. CDR3: CAILRRDPDTQYF. The CDR3 DNA sequence: TGTGCCATCCTCCGGAGGGATCCAGATACGCAGTATTTT.

The chain has TRBV21-1 and TRBJ2-2; TRBD1, the D gene given by the table, was not confirmed from the DNA. TRBV21-1 corresponds to a pseudogene. The length of the CDR3 is 15 residues. In nucleotides, the CDR3 is TGTGCCAGCAGTCTAGGGACAGCGAACACCGGGGAGCTGTTTTTT. Residues: CASSLGTANTGELFF.

This clone was seen more than once but under ten times. This sequence joins TRBV12-5 and TRBJ2-1; TRBD1 is a possible D gene (7 bases). Trimming removed 1 base from V and 3 bases from J, with 13 bases in between. Germline V gene sequence: CDR1 LGHNT, CDR2 FRNRAP. The CDR3 length is 16 residues. The CDR3 region has the DNA TGTGCTAGTGGTTTGGCTCAGGGGGGTCTCTACAATGAGCAGTTCTTC. It specifies CASGLAQGGLYNEQFF.

The V gene is TRBV6-6, the J gene TRBJ1-1, with D uncertain. Germline values: CDR1 MNHNY, CDR2 SVGAGI (reference sequence). The CDR3 extends over 13 amino acids. The ends were cut back, 7 bases at V and 2 bases at J, with 11 bases in the middle. The CDR3, as DNA: TGTGCCAGCACCCCCATGCCCAACACTGAAGCTTTCTTT. As protein: CASTPMPNTEAFF.

This clone was counted a few times. The V and J genes are TRBV30 and TRBJ1-4; TRBD1 matches at 8 bases. CDR3 length: 14 amino acids. The V gene's germline CDR1 is GTSNPN and CDR2 SVGIG (reference sequence). Germline trimming cut 5 bases from V and 2 bases from J; bases unmatched to any gene: 4. The CDR3, as DNA: TGTGCCTGGGGGACAGGACTTACTAATGAAAAACTGTTTTTT. It codes for CAWGTGLTNEKLFF.

The sample holds a few counts of this clone. The chain is built from TRBV25-1 and TRBJ2-5, with 8 bases matching TRBD2. The J call may be wrong; the DNA end is better matched by TRBJ2-7. CDR1 and CDR2 from the germline V gene are MGHDK and SYGVNS. CDR3 length: 15 residues. CDR3 sequence (DNA): TGTGCCAGCAGTGAATTTACAACGGGAGGGTACGAGCAGTACTTC. Translated: CASSEFTTGGYEQYF.

This clone is a singleton in its sample. This sequence joins TRBV28 and TRBJ2-4; TRBD2 aligns across 7 bases. The V gene end was trimmed by 6 bases and the J gene end by 3 bases; junction bases not matched to a gene: 5. The CDR3 length is 14 residues. In germline, CDR1 is MDHEN, CDR2 SYDVKM. CDR3 amino acids: CASRGGSYKNIQYF. The CDR3 region has the DNA TGTGCCAGCAGGGGGGGGTCCTACAAAAACATTCAGTACTTC. The variable domain in full, with the rest retrieved from reference TRBV28 and TRBJ2-4, is DVKVTQSSRYLVKRTGEKVFLECVQDMDHENMFWYRQDPGLGLRLIYFSYDVKMKEKGDIPEGYSVSREKKERFSLILESASTNQTSMYLCASRGGSYKNIQYFGAGTRLSVL.

In this sample, this clone turned up once. The same CDR3 arises from other DNA sequences in this sample as well. V is TRBV9 and J is TRBJ1-2; D is undetermined. Germline V gene data show CDR1 as SGDLS and CDR2 as YYNGEE. V was trimmed by 2 bases and J by 2 bases, leaving 7 bases between them. The CDR3 is 13 amino acids. This CDR3 reads CASSVTGNYGYTF. CDR3 nucleotides: TGTGCCAGCAGCGTGACCGGGAACTATGGCTACACCTTC.

The chain joins TRBV5-8 to TRBJ2-5, with D unresolved. The V gene lost 0 bases and the J gene lost 1 base, with 10 bases spanning the gap. This CDR3 contains 15 residues. From germline, CDR1 is SGHTS and CDR2 YDEGEE. CDR3: CASSLAVAIQETQYF. The CDR3 coding sequence is TGTGCCAGCAGCTTGGCCGTGGCCATCCAAGAGACCCAGTACTTC.

V usage is TRBV27 and J usage is TRBJ2-6, with a tentative D call TRBD1 (6 bases). The CDR3 spans 14 residues. The germline V gene encodes CDR1 MNHEY and CDR2 SMNVEV (reference sequence). The V gene lost 8 bases and the J gene lost 2 bases, with 10 bases spanning the gap. CDR3 sequence reads: CASRPGAGANVLTF. The CDR3 nucleotides read TGTGCCAGCCGGCCAGGGGCTGGGGCCAACGTCCTGACTTTC. Together with reference TRBV27 and TRBJ2-6, the CDR3 gives the full variable domain: EAQVTQNPRYLITVTGKKLTVTCSQNMNHEYMSWYRQDPGLGLRQIYYSMNVEVTDKGDVPEGYKVSRKEKRNFPLILESPSPNQTSLYFCASRPGAGANVLTFGAGSRLTVL.

J is TRBJ2-7 and V is TRBV6-5; 7 bases map to TRBD2. This CDR3 region has 16 residues. The V and J ends lost 0 bases and 2 bases, in that order; junction bases with no gene match: 7. From germline, CDR1 is MNHEY and CDR2 SVGAGI. CDR3 amino acids: CASSYSPGGTTYEQYF. The CDR3 DNA reads as TGTGCCAGCAGTTACTCGCCCGGGGGGACTACCTACGAGCAGTACTTC.

DNA for the CDR3: TGTGCCAGCAGACCTAGCGGGCCTTACAATGAGCAGTTCTTC. It codes for CASRPSGPYNEQFF. V usage is TRBV7-6 and J usage is TRBJ2-1, with 8 positions matching TRBD2. The CDR3 is 14 residues long. V gave up 6 bases and J gave up 4 bases; unmatched junction bases: 5. Germline V CDR1 and CDR2: SGHVS, FNYEAQ.

The V gene is TRBV7-2, the J gene TRBJ2-4, with D possibly being TRBD1 (5 bases). Germline values: CDR1 SGHTA, CDR2 FQGNSA. This CDR3 spans 18 amino acids. The V and J ends lost 5 bases and 0 bases respectively, with 20 bases between them. As DNA, the CDR3 is TGTGCCAGCAGCCTCCTGGCTCTGGACACCTTAGCCAAAAACATTCAGTACTTC. Protein product: CASSLLALDTLAKNIQYF.